This T cell receptor (beta chain) was retrieved from a study of OX40 agonist ivuxolimab in advanced cancers. Findings and caveats of the study: Relative to CD4+ cells, CD8+ T cells on average had more expanded clones.

Note on this clone: Its specificity is unknown.

Sequencing used immunoSEQ multiplex PCR; TCRdb keeps in-frame clones, though not all of them. The sample includes about 60,000 clones, about 90% of them seen just once. The sample consisted of CD4+ or CD8+ T cells sorted from blood, taken in a trial of the OX40 agonist ivuxolimab. The origin of this receptor is an adult with an advanced solid tumor such as melanoma, head and neck, liver or kidney cancer.

CDR3 protein: CASSMGTGLTEAFF. CDR3 in DNA: TGTGCCAGTAGTATGGGGACAGGTTTAACTGAAGCTTTCTTT. The chain couples TRBV19 to TRBJ1-1, with 8 bases fitting TRBD1. From germline, CDR1 is LNHDA and CDR2 SQIVND (reference sequence). This CDR3 contains 14 residues. The ends lost 3 bases at V and 5 bases at J; junction bases unmatched: 5.